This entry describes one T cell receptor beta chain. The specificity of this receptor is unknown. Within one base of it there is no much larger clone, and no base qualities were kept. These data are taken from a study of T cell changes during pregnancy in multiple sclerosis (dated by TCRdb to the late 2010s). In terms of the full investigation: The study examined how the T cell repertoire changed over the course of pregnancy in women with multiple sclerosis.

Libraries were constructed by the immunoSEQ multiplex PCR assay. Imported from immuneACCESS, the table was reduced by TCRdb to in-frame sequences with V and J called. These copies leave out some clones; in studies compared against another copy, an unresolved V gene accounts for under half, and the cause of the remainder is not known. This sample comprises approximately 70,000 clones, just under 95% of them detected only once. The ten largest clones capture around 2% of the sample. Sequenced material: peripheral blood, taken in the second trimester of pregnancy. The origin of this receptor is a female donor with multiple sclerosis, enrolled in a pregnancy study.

The CDR3 protein sequence reads: CASSRETSVSYEQYF. Here is the DNA: TGTGCCAGCAGCAGGGAGACCAGTGTTTCCTACGAGCAGTACTTC. Recombination joined TRBV7-2 with TRBJ2-7, and the D gene may be TRBD2, 5 bases matching. Including cysteine and phenylalanine, the CDR3 has 15 amino acids. Left in the record is the CDR3 DNA by itself, 45 bases read in frame from the first base. The germline V gene sets CDR1 to SGHTA and CDR2 to FQGNSA. Trimming takes 5 bases from V and 1 base from J, and the germline ends sit 15 bases apart.